Following are 19 T cell receptor beta chains from one sample sequenced in a study of control samples from healthy donors and cancer patients. TCRdb keeps only in-frame clones here, not all; method: immunoSEQ multiplex PCR. The sample has around 20,000 clones; about four fifths are singletons. The specimen sequenced was PBMCs. The receptors were sampled from a man aged 80 or over with head and neck cancer.

This clone was seen once. The V gene is TRBV10-3, the J gene TRBJ1-1, with 7 nucleotides matching TRBD1. With 3 bases clipped from V and 4 bases from J, the junction kept 8 bases outside the gene matches. Germline loops: CDR1 ENHRY, CDR2 SYGVKD. The CDR3 runs to 15 residues. This CDR3 is CAISEMRGLSTEAFF. CDR3 DNA: TGTGCCATCAGTGAAATGAGGGGGCTGAGCACTGAAGCTTTCTTT.

The V and J genes are TRBV2 and TRBJ1-1; the D gene is possibly TRBD1 (5 bases). This CDR3 spans 13 amino acids. CDR1 is SNHLY and CDR2 is FYNNEI in the germline V gene. The V and J ends lost 2 bases and 6 bases respectively, with 10 bases between them. CDR3 in amino acids: CASSERGKAEAFF. The CDR3 DNA is TGTGCCAGCAGTGAAAGGGGTAAGGCTGAAGCTTTCTTT.

The V and J genes are TRBV18 and TRBJ2-5; no definite D call. Trimming removed 5 bases from V and 2 bases from J, with 15 bases in between. Germline V lookup: CDR1 KGHSH, CDR2 LQKENI. CDR3 length: 15 residues. CDR3 protein: CASSSQLVGQETQYF. The CDR3 region has the DNA TGTGCCAGCTCATCCCAGCTCGTGGGACAAGAGACCCAGTACTTC.

V usage is TRBV12-5 and J usage is TRBJ1-5; D is unclear. This CDR3 region has 12 residues. Per the germline V gene, CDR1 is LGHNT and CDR2 is FRNRAP. Trimming removed 8 bases at V and 6 bases at J, with 11 bases between. CDR3 sequence: CASQEDSQPQHF. CDR3 sequence (DNA): TGTGCTAGTCAGGAAGATTCTCAGCCCCAGCATTTT.

The V gene is TRBV7-9, the J gene TRBJ2-7; TRBD1 matches 7 bases. Germline V gene data show CDR1 as SEHNR and CDR2 as FQNEAQ (reference sequence). CDR3 length equals 15 residues. Trimming at V came to 5 bases and at J to 1 base, leaving 8 bases not matched to a gene. CDR3 nucleotide sequence: TGTGCCAGCAGCCACACAGGGGACATATCCTACGAGCAGTACTTC. It is translated as CASSHTGDISYEQYF.

For the CDR3, the DNA is TGTGCCACCAGCAGAGATCGGGGACTCTACGAGCAGTACTTC. This codes for CATSRDRGLYEQYF. The chain joins TRBV15 to TRBJ2-7; a possible D gene is TRBD2 (6 bases). Trimming left V 0 bases short and J 3 bases short, with 9 bases between. The CDR3 spans 14 residues. Germline values: CDR1 LNHNV, CDR2 YYDKDF (reference sequence).

This chain joins TRBV12-5 and TRBJ2-4; TRBD1 is a possible D gene (6 bases). V lost 0 bases to trimming and J lost 1 base, with 13 bases between them. The CDR3 has 17 residues. Per germline, CDR1 LGHNT and CDR2 FRNRAP. The DNA of the CDR3 is TGTGCTAGTGGTTTGGTACTTGGCCAGGGGGCCAAAAACATTCAGTACTTC. Translated, it gives CASGLVLGQGAKNIQYF.

The genes are TRBV6-5 and TRBJ2-2, with D maybe TRBD2 (6 bases). V was cut by 7 bases and J by 0 bases, with 12 bases left in between. The germline CDR1 and CDR2 sequences are MNHEY and SVGAGI. There are 15 residues in the CDR3. The CDR3 DNA sequence: TGTGCCAGCAAGAGGGGACTGACGAACACCGGGGAGCTGTTTTTT. This encodes CASKRGLTNTGELFF.

This chain joins TRBV21-1 and TRBJ2-7; the table assigns TRBD1, which was not confirmed against the DNA. TRBV21-1 represents a pseudogene. The CDR3 covers 14 residues. CDR3 coding DNA: TGTGCCAGCAGCTCGACAGGAAGCTCCTACGAGCAGTACTTC. Translation: CASSSTGSSYEQYF.

This clone came up a few times. The gene calls are TRBV7-2 and TRBJ2-1; TRBD2 agrees at 12 bases. The CDR3 consists of 16 residues. CDR1 is SGHTA and CDR2 is FQGNSA in the germline V gene. V lost 2 bases to trimming and J lost 9 bases; unmatched junction nucleotides: 8. The CDR3, as DNA: TGTGCCAGCAGCTTACGTAGACTAGCGGGGGTTAGTGAGCAGTTCTTC. It is translated as CASSLRRLAGVSEQFF. Full variable domain (rest looked up from reference TRBV7-2 and TRBJ2-1): GAGVSQSPSNKVTEKGKDVELRCDPISGHTALYWYRQSLGQGLEFLIYFQGNSAPDKSGLPSDRFSAERTGGSVSTLTIQRTQQEDSAVYLCASSLRRLAGVSEQFFGPGTRLTVL.

The chain is built from TRBV27 and TRBJ2-7, with 10 bases matching TRBD1. CDR1 and CDR2 (germline): MNHEY, SMNVEV (reference sequence). Trimming took 3 bases from V and 0 from J; bases not matched to a gene: 2. The CDR3 runs to 15 residues. Written as DNA, the CDR3 is TGTGCCAGCAGTTTCCGGGACAGGGGCTCCTACGAGCAGTACTTC. It specifies CASSFRDRGSYEQYF.

The V gene is TRBV6-5, the J gene TRBJ2-7; D perhaps matches TRBD2 (6 bases). The CDR3 covers 15 residues. Germline CDR1 is MNHEY and CDR2 is SVGAGI. The V end was cut by 6 bases, the J end by 5 bases, with 20 bases between. DNA for the CDR3: TGTGCCAGCAGGGGGAGGACACGGAAAGAACACGAGCAGTACTTC. Translated: CASRGRTRKEHEQYF.

This chain connects TRBV24-1 to TRBJ1-2; the D is unclear. The V gene lost 0 bases and the J gene lost 4 bases, with 14 bases spanning the gap. The CDR3 covers 16 residues. Germline CDR1 and CDR2: KGHDR and SFDVKD. The CDR3, as DNA: TGTGCCACCAGTGATTTGTTACCCCAGTCCTTCTATGGCTACACCTTC. Protein product: CATSDLLPQSFYGYTF.

The rearrangement links TRBV11-2 to TRBJ2-4; 10 bases map to TRBD1. The CDR3 has 15 amino acids. V dropped 5 bases and J dropped 9; count of bases not matched to a gene: 10. Looked up from germline, CDR1 is SGHAT and CDR2 is FQNNGV. CDR3 nucleotides: TGTGCCAGCAGCCCTACCGTGGGACAGGGGTTCATTCAGTACTTC. Protein sequence: CASSPTVGQGFIQYF. The full variable domain, rest sourced from reference TRBV11-2 and TRBJ2-4, is EAGVAQSPRYKIIEKRQSVAFWCNPISGHATLYWYQQILGQGPKLLIQFQNNGVVDDSQLPKDRFSAERLKGVDSTLKIQPAKLEDSAVYLCASSPTVGQGFIQYFGAGTRLSVL.

The chain has TRBV18 and TRBJ2-6; D is possibly TRBD1 or TRBD2 (5 bases each). CDR1 is KGHSH and CDR2 is LQKENI in the germline V gene. The CDR3 totals 15 residues. The V and J ends lost 3 bases and 1 base respectively, with 7 bases between them. The CDR3: CASSPGVSGANVLTF. The CDR3 DNA reads as TGTGCCAGCTCACCGGGGGTGTCTGGGGCCAACGTCCTGACTTTC.

This clone has only a few counts. This chain uses TRBV7-9 with TRBJ2-5; 8 positions match TRBD2. Germline trimming cut 4 bases from V and 7 bases from J; bases unmatched to any gene: 14. The CDR3 has 16 residues. Germline V gene sequence: CDR1 SEHNR, CDR2 FQNEAQ (reference sequence). CDR3 amino acids: CASSSARTGGRGTQYF. The CDR3 region has the DNA TGTGCCAGCAGCTCAGCAAGGACGGGAGGGCGGGGGACCCAGTACTTC.

J is TRBJ1-1 and V is TRBV5-1; maybe TRBD1 (6 bases). The CDR3 length is 17 residues. Trimming stripped 3 bases from V and 0 bases from J, with 18 bases between. Germline CDR1 SGHRS, CDR2 YFSETQ. CDR3 amino acids: CASSYLNLGAMNTEAFF. The CDR3 nucleotides read TGCGCCAGCAGCTACCTAAACCTGGGGGCTATGAACACTGAAGCTTTCTTT.

The chain employs TRBV7-2 and TRBJ2-1; the D is unclear. The ends were cut back, 1 base at V and 0 bases at J, with 7 bases in the middle. The CDR3 totals 15 residues. In germline, CDR1 is SGHTA, CDR2 FQGNSA. The CDR3 region has the DNA TGTGCCAGCAGCTTAGGCCTCAGCTCCTACAATGAGCAGTTCTTC. Translating gives CASSLGLSSYNEQFF. Based on the CDR3 plus reference TRBV7-2 and TRBJ2-1, the full variable domain is GAGVSQSPSNKVTEKGKDVELRCDPISGHTALYWYRQSLGQGLEFLIYFQGNSAPDKSGLPSDRFSAERTGGSVSTLTIQRTQQEDSAVYLCASSLGLSSYNEQFFGPGTRLTVL.

This clone was found a few times. The CDR3 spells CASSDPGLAVGGTGELFF. The CDR3 DNA sequence: TGTGCCAGTAGTGACCCGGGACTAGCGGTAGGAGGCACCGGGGAGCTGTTTTTT. The chain links TRBV19 to TRBJ2-2; 11 positions agree with TRBD2. J was trimmed by 4 bases and V by 5 bases; bases with no gene match: 12. This CDR3 has 18 residues. Per the germline V gene, CDR1 is LNHDA and CDR2 is SQIVND (reference sequence).